A single sample gave rise to the 2 T cell receptor beta chains below, sequenced in a study of T cells after yellow fever vaccination. Each CDR3 protein is one row after TCRdb ran MiXCR on the 5' RACE reads. This sample has nearly 300,000 distinct CDR3 sequences, with roughly 9% found just once. Specimen: CD4+ T cells sorted from PBMCs, collected 5 days after the yellow fever booster vaccination. These receptors were obtained from a man aged 18 to 35 who received the YFV17D yellow fever vaccine.

This clonotype was seen more than once but under ten times. The chain links TRBV10-3 to TRBJ2-5; D assignment may be TRBD1 or TRBD2 (5 bases each). This CDR3 spans 13 amino acids. The germline V gene has CDR1 ENHRY and CDR2 SYGVKD. V lost 7 bases and J 2 bases, leaving 11 bases between the germline ends. The CDR3 region is CAIMRDPQETQYF. The CDR3 DNA reads as TGTGCCATCATGAGGGACCCTCAAGAGACCCAGTACTTC.

This clonotype was picked up a small number of times. The genes are TRBV4-3 and TRBJ2-2; D not resolved. Trimming cost V 1 base and J 1 base, with 10 bases left between them. This CDR3 is 16 amino acids long. The germline V gene encodes CDR1 LGHNA and CDR2 YSLEER. CDR3 amino acids: CASSQVGSWNTGELFF. The CDR3 nucleotides are TGCGCCAGCAGCCAAGTTGGTAGCTGGAACACCGGGGAGCTGTTTTTT.